This record looks at one T cell receptor beta chain sequence and its context. Its cognate antigen is unknown. Germline assignment: CDR1 MNHEY and CDR2 SVGAGI. V was pared by 9 bases and J by 0 bases, with 18 bases between. CDR3 length equals 15 residues. The sample originates from a study of shared clonotypes between healthy human individuals. Study-wide results and limits: Sharing across several donors was seen in around 5.1% of naive CD4 clonotypes. Only blood was sampled; tissue repertoires likely differ. What limited the represented genetic and exposure-history diversity was the small number of donors. Rarefaction showed sorted-subset sequencing was incomplete despite large depth.

The assay was immunoSEQ multiplex PCR, and TCRdb's table has in-frame clones only and misses some. The repertoire holds 950,000 to 1,100,000 clones, with approximately 68% as singletons. The V call is TRBV6-5, the J call TRBJ2-7; tentatively, D is TRBD1 or TRBD2 (6 bases each). This receptor was identified in a man between 18 and 29 years old in good health. The specimen sequenced was memory CD4+ T cells sorted from blood. Subset here: CD45RA-negative fraction. This chain's CDR3 is CASASQGLSSYEQYF. CDR3 DNA sequence: TGTGCCAGTGCCTCACAGGGACTGAGCTCCTACGAGCAGTACTTC.